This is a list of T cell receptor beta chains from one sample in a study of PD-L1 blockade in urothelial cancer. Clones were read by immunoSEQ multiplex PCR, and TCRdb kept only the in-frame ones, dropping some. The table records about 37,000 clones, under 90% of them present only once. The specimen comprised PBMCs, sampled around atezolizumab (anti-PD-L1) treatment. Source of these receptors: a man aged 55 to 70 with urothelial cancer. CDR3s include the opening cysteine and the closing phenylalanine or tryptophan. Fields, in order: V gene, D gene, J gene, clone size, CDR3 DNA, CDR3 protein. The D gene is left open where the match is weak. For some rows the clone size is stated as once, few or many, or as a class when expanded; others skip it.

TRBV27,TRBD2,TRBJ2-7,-,TGTGCCAGCAGTTTATCGGGCGGGGGTCTCGAGCAGTACTTC,CASSLSGGGLEQYF
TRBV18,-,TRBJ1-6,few,TGTGCCAGCTCACCAGTCGGGGGACGGTATAATTCACCCCTCCACTTT,CASSPVGGRYNSPLHF
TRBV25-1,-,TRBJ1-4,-,TGTGCCAGCAGTGCCTGGGTGGGGGGGGATGAAAAACTGTTTTTT,CASSAWVGGDEKLFF
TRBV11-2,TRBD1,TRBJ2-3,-,TGTGCCAGCAGCTTAGCCAGGACAGGGTGGGAGACAGATACGCAGTATTTT,CASSLARTGWETDTQYF
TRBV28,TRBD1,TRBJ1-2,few,TGTGCCAGCAGCGCCAATGACAGGGGTTTGGGAGGCTACACCTTC,CASSANDRGLGGYTF
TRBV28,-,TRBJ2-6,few,TGTGCCAGCAGTCCCCAGGTGGGGGCCAACGTCCTGACTTTC,CASSPQVGANVLTF
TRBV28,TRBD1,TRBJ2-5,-,TGTGCCAGCGGTGCAGGGGGCTTGGAGACCCAGTACTTC,CASGAGGLETQYF
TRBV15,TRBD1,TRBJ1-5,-,TGTGCCACCAGCAGAGTGGGGACAGGGGATCAGCCCCAGCATTTT,CATSRVGTGDQPQHF
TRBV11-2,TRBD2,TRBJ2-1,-,TGTGCCAGCAGCGCCCCCCGACTAGCGGGGTTTAATGAGCAGTTCTTC,CASSAPRLAGFNEQFF
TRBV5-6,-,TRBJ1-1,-,TGTGCCAGCAGCTGGGGGGAGGGACCGGGAACTGAAGCTTTCTTT,CASSWGEGPGTEAFF
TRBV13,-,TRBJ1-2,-,TGTGCCAGCAGCTCCCTCTCGAGGGATTCCGGCTACACCTTC,CASSSLSRDSGYTF
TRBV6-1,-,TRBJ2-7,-,TGTGCCAGCAGTGTTCGAATGGGCAGCTCTACCTACGAGCAGTACTTC,CASSVRMGSSTYEQYF
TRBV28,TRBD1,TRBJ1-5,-,TGTGCCAGCAGTGGGACAGGGAGCAATCAGCCCCAGCATTTT,CASSGTGSNQPQHF
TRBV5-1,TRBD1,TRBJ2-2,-,TGCGCCAGCAGCAAGGGACAGCAGAACACCGGGGAGCTGTTTTTT,CASSKGQQNTGELFF
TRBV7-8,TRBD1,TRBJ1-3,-,TGTGCCAGCAGCCCGGACAGGGGCCGATCAAGAACGTCAGGCGTCACCATATATTTT,CASSPDRGRSRTSGVTIYF
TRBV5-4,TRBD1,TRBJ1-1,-,TGTGCCAGCACTTCAGGGGGAAACACTGAAGCTTTCTTT,CASTSGGNTEAFF